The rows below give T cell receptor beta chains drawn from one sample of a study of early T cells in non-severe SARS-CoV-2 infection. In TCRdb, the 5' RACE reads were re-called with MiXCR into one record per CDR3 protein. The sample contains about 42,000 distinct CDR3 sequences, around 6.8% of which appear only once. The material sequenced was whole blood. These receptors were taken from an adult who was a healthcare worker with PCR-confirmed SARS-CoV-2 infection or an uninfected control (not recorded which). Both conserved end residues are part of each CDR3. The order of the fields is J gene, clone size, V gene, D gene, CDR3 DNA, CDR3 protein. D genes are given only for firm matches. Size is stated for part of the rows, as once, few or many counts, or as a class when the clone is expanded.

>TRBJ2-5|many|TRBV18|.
TGTGCCAGCTCACGGCAGGTTCGCGAGACCCAGTACTTC
CASSRQVRETQYF
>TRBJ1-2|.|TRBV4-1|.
TGCGCCAGCAGCCCGACGGCTAACTATGGCTACACCTTC
CASSPTANYGYTF
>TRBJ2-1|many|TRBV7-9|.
TGTGCCAGCAGCCGGGGGGCGACTGAGCAGTTCTTC
CASSRGATEQFF
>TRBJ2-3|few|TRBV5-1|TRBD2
TGCGCCAGCAGCTTGACACTAGCGGGGGCGGGAGATACGCAGTATTTT
CASSLTLAGAGDTQYF
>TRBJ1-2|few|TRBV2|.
TGTGCCAGCAGTGGGCAGCTAGCCTATGGCTACACCTTC
CASSGQLAYGYTF
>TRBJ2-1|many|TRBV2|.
TGTGCCAGCAAGGTCATGTACAATGAGCAGTTCTTC
CASKVMYNEQFF
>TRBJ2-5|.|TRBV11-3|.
TGTGCCAGCAGCCCCGCCGGGTTCGGGCAAGAGACCCAGTACTTC
CASSPAGFGQETQYF
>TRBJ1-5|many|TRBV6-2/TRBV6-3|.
TGTGCCAGCAGCCTATTGGGCGGCTATAGCAATCAGCCCCAGCATTTT
CASSLLGGYSNQPQHF
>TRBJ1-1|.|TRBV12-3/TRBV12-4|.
TGTGCCAGCAGTTTAGCTCGGGCCCTTTTGCCTGAAGCTTTCTTT
CASSLARALLPEAFF
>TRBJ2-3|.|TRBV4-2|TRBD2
TGTGCCAGCAGCCAAGATCTAGCGGGGAGTTCCTTTTCCACAGATACGCAGTATTTT
CASSQDLAGSSFSTDTQYF
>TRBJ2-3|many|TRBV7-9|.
TGTGCCAGCAGCCGGAACTACCGAAGCACAGATACGCAGTATTTT
CASSRNYRSTDTQYF
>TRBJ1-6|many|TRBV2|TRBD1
TGTGCCAGCACCCGGACAGGAAATTCACCCCTCCACTTT
CASTRTGNSPLHF
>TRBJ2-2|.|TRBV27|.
TGTGCCAGCAGTCTCCGATTCACCGGGGAGCTGTTTTTT
CASSLRFTGELFF